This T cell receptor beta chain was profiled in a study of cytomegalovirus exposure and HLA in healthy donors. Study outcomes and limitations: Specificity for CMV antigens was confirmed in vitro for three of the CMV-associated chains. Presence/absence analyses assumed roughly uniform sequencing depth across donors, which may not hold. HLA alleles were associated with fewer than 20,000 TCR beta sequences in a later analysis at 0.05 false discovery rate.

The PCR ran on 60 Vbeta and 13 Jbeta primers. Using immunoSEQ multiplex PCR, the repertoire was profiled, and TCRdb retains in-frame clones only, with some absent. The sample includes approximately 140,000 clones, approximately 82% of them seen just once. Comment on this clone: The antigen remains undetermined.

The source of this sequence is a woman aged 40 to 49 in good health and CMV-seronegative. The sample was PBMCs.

Written as DNA, the CDR3 is TGTGCCAGCTCACCTTCACAGGGCCAAGAGACCCAGTACTTC. Its protein is CASSPSQGQETQYF. This sequence joins TRBV18 and TRBJ2-5, with a possible D match to TRBD1 (6 bases). V lost 3 bases to trimming and J lost 1 base, with 9 bases between them. The CDR3 length is 14 residues. Germline V gene data show CDR1 as KGHSH and CDR2 as LQKENI.